This is a list of T cell receptor beta chains from one sample in a study of T-cell reconstitution after alpha-beta-depleted transplantation in children. TCRdb ran MiXCR on the PCR reads and lists one entry per CDR3 protein. The sample yields 440,000 or so distinct CDR3 sequences, roughly 43% seen once. Sequenced material: PBMCs, taken before TCRalphabeta/CD19-depleted stem cell transplant. The receptor source for this set is a girl aged 2 to 9 with aplastic anemia, due to receive a stem cell transplant. CDR3s include the opening cysteine and the closing phenylalanine or tryptophan. D genes are given only for firm matches. Size values are once, few and many counts, or a class for expanded clones, and some rows have none.

cdr3_aa	cdr3_nt	clone_size	d_call	v_call	j_call
CSASLGAGGPTQYF	TGCAGTGCTAGCCTCGGGGCGGGAGGGCCGACCCAGTACTTC	NA	TRBD2	TRBV20-1	TRBJ2-5
CASRSHLADNEQFF	TGCGCCAGCAGATCTCATCTAGCGGACAATGAGCAGTTCTTC	many	TRBD2	TRBV5-1	TRBJ2-1
CASSFELSNTGELFF	TGTGCCAGCAGTTTCGAACTTAGTAACACCGGGGAGCTGTTTTTT	many	NA	TRBV12-3/TRBV12-4	TRBJ2-2
CASDRDSGGEKLFF	TGTGCCAGCGATCGGGACAGTGGAGGGGAAAAACTGTTTTTT	NA	TRBD1	TRBV2	TRBJ1-4
CASSYTLSSGRGDTQYF	TGTGCCAGCAGCTATACCCTCTCTAGCGGGAGGGGTGATACGCAGTATTTT	many	TRBD2	TRBV7-9	TRBJ2-3
CSARLQGALSNQPQHF	TGCAGTGCTAGACTCCAGGGGGCCCTGAGCAATCAGCCCCAGCATTTT	many	TRBD1	TRBV20-1	TRBJ1-5
CASSTNYEQYF	TGTGCCAGCAGTACCAACTACGAGCAGTACTTC	few	NA	TRBV28	TRBJ2-7
CSAPDRGADTQYF	TGCAGTGCTCCGGACAGGGGCGCAGATACGCAGTATTTT	NA	TRBD1	TRBV20-1	TRBJ2-3
CASSPTVIGGNTEAFF	TGCGCCAGCAGCCCCACCGTCATTGGGGGGAACACTGAAGCTTTCTTT	once	NA	TRBV5-1	TRBJ1-1
CASSPWTSEADTQYF	TGTGCCAGCAGTCCCTGGACTAGCGAGGCAGATACGCAGTATTTT	NA	TRBD2	TRBV6-1	TRBJ2-3
CSAQSGRQETQYF	TGCAGTGCTCAGTCCGGGCGGCAAGAGACCCAGTACTTC	NA	NA	TRBV20-1	TRBJ2-5
CASVKRTGRLSYNEQFF	TGTGCCAGCGTTAAGCGGACAGGCCGACTCTCCTACAATGAGCAGTTCTTC	many	TRBD1	TRBV7-2	TRBJ2-1
CASSPGQGIYGYTF	TGTGCCAGCAGCCCGGGACAGGGTATCTATGGCTACACCTTC	few	TRBD1	TRBV6-1	TRBJ1-2
CASSLVRSTQGYEQYF	TGCGCCAGCAGCCTGGTCCGTTCGACGCAAGGCTACGAGCAGTACTTC	few	NA	TRBV5-1	TRBJ2-7
CATGITGGYYEQYF	TGTGCCACCGGAATAACTGGGGGGTACTACGAGCAGTACTTC	few	NA	TRBV7-9	TRBJ2-7
CASRASGSNYGYTF	TGTGCCAGCAGGGCCTCAGGGAGCAACTATGGCTACACCTTC	NA	NA	TRBV6-1	TRBJ1-2
CASSVTGWDNRNEQFF	TGTGCCAGCAGTGTAACGGGTTGGGATAACAGAAATGAGCAGTTCTTC	NA	NA	TRBV25-1	TRBJ2-1
CASSLAQGGYGYTF	TGCGCCAGCAGCTTGGCCCAGGGTGGATATGGCTACACCTTC	many	NA	TRBV5-1	TRBJ1-2
CSAQGAASYNEQFF	TGCAGCGCCCAGGGAGCGGCCTCCTACAATGAGCAGTTCTTC	NA	NA	TRBV29-1	TRBJ2-1
CASSLRGATGELFF	TGTGCCAGCAGCTTGAGGGGGGCGACCGGGGAGCTGTTTTTT	few	NA	TRBV5-6	TRBJ2-2
CASVSRPGWETQYF	TGTGCCAGCGTATCCCGTCCAGGGTGGGAGACCCAGTACTTC	few	NA	TRBV6-1	TRBJ2-5
CASSLGTSGHNEQFF	TGCGCCAGCAGCTTGGGGACTAGCGGTCACAATGAGCAGTTCTTC	NA	TRBD2	TRBV5-1	TRBJ2-1
CASSLGYRTELYGQFF	TGTGCCAGCAGTCTAGGTTACAGGACGGAGCTGTATGGGCAGTTCTTC	many	NA	TRBV7-9	TRBJ2-1
CASSHQRDPYNEQFF	TGTGCCAGCAGCCATCAGCGGGACCCCTACAATGAGCAGTTCTTC	NA	TRBD2	TRBV4-2	TRBJ2-1
CASSLVAPSAGGYNEQFF	TGTGCCAGCAGCTTAGTGGCCCCCTCGGCGGGGGGTTACAATGAGCAGTTCTTC	NA	TRBD2	TRBV11-2	TRBJ2-1
CASSFRVASYGYTF	TGTGCCAGCAGTTTTCGGGTGGCCAGTTATGGCTACACCTTC	NA	NA	TRBV6-5	TRBJ1-2
CASSSNWREGGTQYF	TGTGCCAGCAGCTCCAATTGGAGGGAGGGAGGTACGCAGTATTTT	NA	TRBD2	TRBV7-2	TRBJ2-3
CSATTGHQPQHF	TGCAGTGCAACGACAGGCCATCAGCCCCAGCATTTT	many	NA	TRBV20-1	TRBJ1-5
CASSWGQTNQPQHF	TGTGCCAGCAGTTGGGGACAAACCAATCAGCCCCAGCATTTT	NA	NA	TRBV6-5	TRBJ1-5
CSARRDSAYEQYF	TGCAGTGCCCGGCGGGACTCCGCCTACGAGCAGTACTTC	NA	NA	TRBV20-1	TRBJ2-7
CASSFRVEQYF	TGTGCCAGCAGCTTCAGGGTCGAGCAGTACTTC	NA	NA	TRBV7-4	TRBJ2-7
CASSLTGRLFSTDTQYF	TGCGCCAGCAGCTTGACAGGCCGCCTCTTTAGCACAGATACGCAGTATTTT	few	NA	TRBV5-1	TRBJ2-3